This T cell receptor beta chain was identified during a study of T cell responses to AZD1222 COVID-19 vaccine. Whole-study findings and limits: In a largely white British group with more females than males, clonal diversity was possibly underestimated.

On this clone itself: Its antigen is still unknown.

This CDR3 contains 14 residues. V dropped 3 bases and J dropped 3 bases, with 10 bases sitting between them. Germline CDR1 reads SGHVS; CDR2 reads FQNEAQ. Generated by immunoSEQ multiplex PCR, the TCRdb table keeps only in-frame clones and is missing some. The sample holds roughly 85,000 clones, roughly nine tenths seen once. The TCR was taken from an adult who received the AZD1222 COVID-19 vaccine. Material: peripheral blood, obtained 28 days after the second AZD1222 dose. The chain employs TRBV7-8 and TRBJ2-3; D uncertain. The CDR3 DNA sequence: TGTGCCAGCAGCTTTTTAGGAGCGACAGATACGCAGTATTTT. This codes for CASSFLGATDTQYF. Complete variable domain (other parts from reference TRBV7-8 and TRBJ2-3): GAGVSQSPRYKVAKRGQDVALRCDPISGHVSLFWYQQALGQGPEFLTYFQNEAQLDKSGLPSDRFFAERPEGSVSTLKIQRTQQEDSAVYLCASSFLGATDTQYFGPGTRLTVL.